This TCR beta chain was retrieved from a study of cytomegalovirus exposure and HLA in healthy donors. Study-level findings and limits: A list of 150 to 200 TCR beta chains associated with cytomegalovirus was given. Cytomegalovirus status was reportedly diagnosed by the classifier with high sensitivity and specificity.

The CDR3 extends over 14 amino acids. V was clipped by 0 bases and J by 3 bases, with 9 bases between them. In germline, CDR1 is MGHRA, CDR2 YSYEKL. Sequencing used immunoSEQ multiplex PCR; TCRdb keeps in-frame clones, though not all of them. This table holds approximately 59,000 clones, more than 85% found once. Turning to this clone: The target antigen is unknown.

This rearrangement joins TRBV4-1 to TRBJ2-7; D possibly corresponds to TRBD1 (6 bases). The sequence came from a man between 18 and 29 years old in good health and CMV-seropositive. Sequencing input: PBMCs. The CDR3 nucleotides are TGCGCCAGCAGCCAAGAGATAGGGGGCTACGAGCAGTACTTC. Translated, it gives CASSQEIGGYEQYF.